This passage covers 21 T cell receptor beta chains from one sample sequenced in a study of cytomegalovirus exposure and HLA in healthy donors. The PCR was carried out with 60 Vbeta primers and 13 Jbeta primers. Assay: immunoSEQ multiplex PCR; the TCRdb copy retains only in-frame clones and omits some. The table lists 170,000 or so clones, roughly 78% of them singletons. Source material: PBMCs. The source is a boy aged 5-17 years in good health and CMV-seronegative.

This chain links TRBV5-4 with TRBJ1-1; D perhaps matches TRBD1 (6 bases). The CDR3 has 15 amino acids. In germline, CDR1 is SGHNT, CDR2 YYREEE (reference sequence). V was shortened by 2 bases and J by 0 bases, with 11 bases between the two germline ends. The CDR3: CASSFRGGMNTEAFF. As DNA, the CDR3 is TGTGCCAGCAGCTTCAGGGGAGGGATGAACACTGAAGCTTTCTTT.

As to this clone: At one boundary the junction diverges from the germline segment, which might be a read error. V and J are TRBV7-9 and TRBJ1-4, with 7 bases that match TRBD1. This CDR3 is 14 amino acids long. Per germline, CDR1 SEHNR and CDR2 FQNEAQ (reference sequence). The CDR3 here is CASSFNRGEEKLVF. DNA of the CDR3: TGTGCCAGCAGCTTTAACAGGGGAGAGGAAAAACTGGTTTTT.

The chain is built from TRBV6-6 and TRBJ2-2; 7 nucleotides align to TRBD2. The V and J ends lost 2 bases and 5 bases, in that order; junction bases with no gene match: 5. CDR1 and CDR2 from the germline V gene are MNHNY and SVGAGI (reference sequence). This CDR3 has 15 amino acids. In DNA, the CDR3 is TGTGCCAGCAGTTACCTAGAGCGGGGTACCGGGGAGCTGTTTTTT. Its translation is CASSYLERGTGELFF.

This clone appeared a few times. The gene calls are TRBV11-3 and TRBJ2-2, with 9 bases that match TRBD1. Germline assignment: CDR1 SGHNT and CDR2 YENEEA. The V gene end was trimmed by 5 bases and the J gene end by 6 bases; junction bases not matched to a gene: 7. CDR3 length: 15 amino acids. Here the CDR3 reads CASSDNTGGPGELFF. CDR3 sequence (DNA): TGTGCCAGCAGCGATAACACAGGGGGCCCCGGGGAGCTGTTTTTT.

In its sample, this clone was seen a few times. This rearrangement joins TRBV5-1 to TRBJ2-7; no firm D call. CDR3 size: 14 residues. The V and J ends lost 1 base and 1 base respectively, with 9 bases between them. Germline assignment: CDR1 SGHRS and CDR2 YFSETQ. The CDR3 nucleotides read TGCGCCAGCAGCTTGACACACCTTTCCTACGAGCAGTACTTC. The encoded protein is CASSLTHLSYEQYF.

This clone was detected only once. The chain has TRBV11-3 and TRBJ2-3, with 9 bases that match TRBD2. The CDR3 spans 15 residues. CDR1 SGHNT and CDR2 YENEEA come from the germline V gene. V lost 3 bases, J lost 3 bases, and 4 bases stayed unmatched. In DNA, the CDR3 is TGTGCCAGCAGCTTCGTGCGGGGGGGGACAGATACGCAGTATTTT. It codes for CASSFVRGGTDTQYF.

The rearrangement links TRBV11-2 to TRBJ2-1; 8 positions agree with TRBD2. J gave up 5 bases and V 4 bases, and 4 bases lay outside the gene matches. Per the germline V gene, CDR1 is SGHAT and CDR2 is FQNNGV. The CDR3 runs 14 residues. This CDR3 is CASSYSSGDNEQFF. CDR3 nucleotides: TGTGCCAGCAGCTACAGTAGCGGGGACAATGAGCAGTTCTTC.

J is TRBJ1-1 and V is TRBV9; no firm D call. The ends were cut back, 1 base at V and 3 bases at J, with 13 bases in the middle. This CDR3 comprises 15 residues. Germline V CDR1 and CDR2: SGDLS, YYNGEE. DNA for the CDR3: TGTGCCAGCAGCGTAAGAGGGAATTCTCACACTGAAGCTTTCTTT. Its protein product is CASSVRGNSHTEAFF.

The chain recombines TRBV5-6 with TRBJ1-2, with 8 bases aligning to TRBD1. The CDR3 is 15 amino acids. From germline, CDR1 is SGHDT and CDR2 YYEEEE. Trimming at V came to 2 bases and at J to 4 bases, leaving 7 bases not matched to a gene. As DNA, the CDR3 is TGTGCCAGCAGCTTCCACCAGGGGGCCGGCTATGGCTACACCTTC. This encodes CASSFHQGAGYGYTF.

V and J are TRBV10-1 and TRBJ2-1; TRBD2 agrees at 11 bases. Unmatched junction bases numbered 9, after V lost 0 bases and J lost 5 bases. This CDR3 comprises 18 residues. The germline V gene encodes CDR1 WNHNN and CDR2 SYGVQD (reference sequence). CDR3 sequence reads: CASSESVYSGRAHNEQFF. In DNA form, the CDR3 reads TGCGCCAGCAGTGAGTCGGTCTATAGCGGGAGGGCCCACAATGAGCAGTTCTTC.

This clone came up a few times. This rearrangement joins TRBV6-6 to TRBJ1-5; TRBD1 agrees at 7 bases. The CDR3 spans 16 residues. V shed 4 bases and J 2 bases; nucleotides not matched to a gene: 8. Germline V lookup: CDR1 MNHNY, CDR2 SVGAGI (reference sequence). The CDR3 reads CASSSTGAPGNQPQHF. The CDR3 nucleotides read TGTGCCAGCAGTTCCACAGGGGCCCCCGGCAATCAGCCCCAGCATTTT.

The V call is TRBV5-1, the J call TRBJ1-2, with 8 bases matching TRBD1. This CDR3 spans 15 amino acids. In germline, CDR1 is SGHRS, CDR2 YFSETQ. V lost 4 bases, J lost 4 bases, and 9 bases stayed unmatched. The CDR3 reads CASSRETGDSYGYTF. The CDR3 DNA reads as TGCGCCAGCAGCCGAGAGACAGGGGATTCCTATGGCTACACCTTC.

V usage is TRBV6-1 and J usage is TRBJ2-1; 7 positions match TRBD2. Germline values: CDR1 MNHNS, CDR2 SASEGT. Trimming took 1 base from V and 10 from J; bases not matched to a gene: 4. CDR3 length: 13 amino acids. CDR3 amino acids: CASSEVGGVEQFF. The CDR3 DNA is TGTGCCAGCAGTGAAGTTGGGGGGGTCGAGCAGTTCTTC.

This clone was seen a single time. The chain couples TRBV27 to TRBJ2-7, with a possible D match to TRBD2 (6 bases). The CDR3 totals 15 residues. Between the trimmed V and J ends, which lost 8 bases and 4 bases, there was a span of 21 bases. Germline lookup yields CDR1 MNHEY and CDR2 SMNVEV (reference sequence). CDR3 sequence (DNA): TGTGCCAGCGCACAAGGAGGTAGCGGTGGGTACGAGCAGTACTTC. This encodes CASAQGGSGGYEQYF.

The chain recombines TRBV27 with TRBJ1-2; the match to TRBD1 covers 9 bases. CDR1 MNHEY and CDR2 SMNVEV come from the germline V gene (reference sequence). CDR3 length equals 13 residues. Trimming took 5 bases from V and 8 from J; bases not matched to a gene: 6. The CDR3, as DNA: TGTGCCAGCAGTCCCCTCGGGACAGGGGGCTACACCTTC. Residues: CASSPLGTGGYTF.

The chain employs TRBV4-2 and TRBJ2-3, with TRBD2 identical over 11 bases. CDR1 is LGHNA and CDR2 is YNFKEQ in the germline V gene. This CDR3 spans 17 amino acids. After removal of 3 bases from V and 1 base from J, the junction contained 6 bases not matched to a gene. CDR3 amino acids: CASSHGRGLAGTDTQYF. Written as DNA, the CDR3 is TGTGCCAGCAGCCACGGACGGGGACTAGCGGGCACAGATACGCAGTATTTT.

The rearrangement uses TRBV19 and TRBJ1-4; the D gene is possibly TRBD1 (5 bases). In germline, CDR1 is LNHDA, CDR2 SQIVND (reference sequence). This CDR3 contains 15 residues. The V end lost 5 bases, the J end lost 3 bases, and 13 bases lay between the germline ends. The CDR3: CASSAGTTPNEKLFF. The CDR3, as DNA: TGTGCCAGTAGTGCGGGGACCACGCCTAATGAAAAACTGTTTTTT.

The CDR3 sequence: CASSLLRGATDTQYF. DNA for the CDR3: TGCGCCAGCAGCTTGCTCCGGGGGGCAACAGATACGCAGTATTTT. The chain is built from TRBV5-1 and TRBJ2-3; D is perhaps TRBD2 (7 bases). CDR1 is SGHRS, CDR2 YFSETQ, per germline. The length of the CDR3 is 15 residues. V shed 1 base and J shed 3 bases, with 12 bases lying between them.

This rearrangement joins TRBV4-1 to TRBJ2-3, with D perhaps TRBD1 (6 bases). V was cut by 0 bases and J by 1 base, with 14 bases left in between. Germline CDR1 reads MGHRA; CDR2 reads YSYEKL. The CDR3 loop spans 17 amino acids. In DNA, the CDR3 is TGCGCCAGCAGCCAAGAAAGTCAGGGGCCCCGCACAGATACGCAGTATTTT. It encodes CASSQESQGPRTDTQYF.

The chain is built from TRBV19 and TRBJ1-1; D call uncertain. Germline V gene lookup returns CDR1 LNHDA and CDR2 SQIVND (reference sequence). V was pared by 6 bases and J by 0 bases, with 8 bases between. CDR3 length: 13 amino acids. The chain's CDR3 is CASRITVNTEAFF. CDR3 bases: TGTGCCAGTAGGATAACAGTGAACACTGAAGCTTTCTTT.

The V call is TRBV12-5, the J call TRBJ2-1; TRBD1 aligns across 8 bases. The trim removed 3 bases at V and 6 bases at J, leaving 1 base unmatched. Germline CDR1 reads LGHNT; CDR2 reads FRNRAP. CDR3 size: 13 residues. The CDR3 DNA follows: TGTGCTAGTGGTTTAGGGACAGGCAATGAGCAGTTCTTC. Its translation: CASGLGTGNEQFF.